Following are 20 T cell receptor beta chains from one sample sequenced in a study of T cell responses to AZD1222 COVID-19 vaccine. TCRdb's copy holds only in-frame clones and misses some; the assay was immunoSEQ multiplex PCR. The repertoire holds 130,000 to 150,000 clones, with 85% to 90% as singletons. The specimen was peripheral blood, collected 28 days after the second AZD1222 dose. The receptors originated from an adult who received the AZD1222 COVID-19 vaccine.

The chain has TRBV7-2 and TRBJ2-1, with D perhaps assigned TRBD1 or TRBD2 (6 bases each). Trimming pared 3 bases from V and 0 bases from J, leaving 15 bases between. Germline loops: CDR1 SGHTA, CDR2 FQGNSA. The CDR3 covers 17 residues. CDR3 protein: CASSFNAGGISYNEQFF. In nucleotides, the CDR3 is TGTGCCAGCAGCTTTAACGCCGGGGGCATCTCCTACAATGAGCAGTTCTTC.

The rearrangement links TRBV19 to TRBJ2-3; D perhaps matches TRBD2 (7 bases). Germline V gene lookup returns CDR1 LNHDA and CDR2 SQIVND (reference sequence). The CDR3 has 20 amino acids. Trimming stripped 5 bases from V and 1 base from J, with 28 bases between. The CDR3 loop is CASSPLGAGASLLRTDTQYF. The CDR3 DNA reads as TGTGCCAGTAGTCCCCTCGGTGCGGGGGCCTCTCTTTTACGCACAGATACGCAGTATTTT.

The chain carries TRBV9 and TRBJ2-5; a weak D match, TRBD2 (5 bases). CDR1 is SGDLS, CDR2 YYNGEE, per germline. This CDR3 has 14 residues. The V end lost 0 bases, the J end lost 2 bases, and 8 bases lay between the germline ends. CDR3 in amino acids: CASSVGLLQETQYF. Written as DNA, the CDR3 is TGTGCCAGCAGCGTAGGACTACTACAAGAGACCCAGTACTTC.

The genes are TRBV18 and TRBJ1-5; 11 bases are a match to TRBD1. Germline values: CDR1 KGHSH, CDR2 LQKENI. CDR3 length: 15 amino acids. The J segment lost 9 bases and the V segment lost 8 bases, leaving 12 bases of the junction unmatched. As DNA, the CDR3 is TGTGCCAGCGCGATCGGGACAGGGGGTTGGGGGCCCCAGCATTTT. It is translated as CASAIGTGGWGPQHF.

The rearrangement uses TRBV4-1 and TRBJ2-7; possible D gene TRBD2, 5 bases. Germline V lookup: CDR1 MGHRA, CDR2 YSYEKL. Trimming removed 1 base from V and 7 bases from J, with 11 bases in between. CDR3 size: 13 residues. The CDR3 DNA follows: TGCGCCAGCAGCCAAGTGTCTGGCGGGGAGCAGTACTTC. This encodes CASSQVSGGEQYF.

The chain combines TRBV2 with TRBJ2-1; D is perhaps TRBD2 (6 bases). CDR1 and CDR2 from the germline V gene are SNHLY and FYNNEI. The V end lost 10 bases, the J end lost 2 bases, and 15 bases lay between the germline ends. CDR3 size: 14 residues. The CDR3 DNA follows: TGTGCCATCCAGAGCGGGCCAGCCTACAATGAGCAGTTCTTC. Translating it yields CAIQSGPAYNEQFF.

CDR3: CASSRDRYEQYF. DNA for the CDR3: TGTGCCAGCAGTCGGGACCGCTACGAGCAGTACTTC. The chain has TRBV6-5 and TRBJ2-7; D possibly uses TRBD1 or TRBD2 (5 bases each). V lost 5 bases to trimming and J lost 3 bases, with 8 bases between them. Germline V gene data show CDR1 as MNHEY and CDR2 as SVGAGI. This CDR3 is 12 amino acids long.

The chain uses TRBV7-9 and TRBJ1-2; 8 bases agree with TRBD1. After removal of 8 bases from V and 4 bases from J, the junction contained 9 bases not matched to a gene. Looked up from germline, CDR1 is SEHNR and CDR2 is FQNEAQ (reference sequence). The CDR3 extends over 14 amino acids. The CDR3 protein is CASSGQGVFYGYTF. The CDR3 nucleotides are TGTGCCAGCTCTGGACAGGGCGTATTCTATGGCTACACCTTC. The complete variable domain, with remaining parts taken from reference TRBV7-9 and TRBJ1-2, reads DTGVSQNPRHKITKRGQNVTFRCDPISEHNRLYWYRQTLGQGPEFLTYFQNEAQLEKSRLLSDRFSAERPKGSFSTLEIQRTEQGDSAMYLCASSGQGVFYGYTFGSGTRLTVV.

The rearrangement uses TRBV5-8 and TRBJ2-6; D is unresolved. The germline V gene has CDR1 SGHTS and CDR2 YDEGEE. The CDR3 has 16 residues. With 1 base removed from V and 4 bases from J, the gap between germline ends came to 12 bases. The CDR3 is CASSLNSGAGANVLTF. For the CDR3, the DNA is TGTGCCAGCAGCTTGAATTCGGGTGCCGGGGCCAACGTCCTGACTTTC.

This clone came up a few times. The J gene is TRBJ2-7, the V gene TRBV30; D not certain. The V gene lost 3 bases and the J gene lost 1 base, with 13 bases spanning the gap. CDR3 length: 14 amino acids. CDR1 is GTSNPN, CDR2 SVGIG, per germline (reference sequence). In DNA form, the CDR3 reads TGTGCCTGGAGGCCTAGTGGAGAATCCTACGAGCAGTACTTC. Its translation: CAWRPSGESYEQYF.

The chain carries TRBV2 and TRBJ1-4, with D perhaps matching TRBD1 (5 bases). Germline assignment: CDR1 SNHLY and CDR2 FYNNEI. This CDR3 is built from 15 residues. Trimming stripped 6 bases from V and 5 bases from J, with 16 bases between. CDR3 nucleotide sequence: TGTGCCAGCAGCTGGTCCGACAGCATGAATGAAAAACTGTTTTTT. Protein: CASSWSDSMNEKLFF.

The V call is TRBV21-1, the J call TRBJ1-6; TRBD1 was called by the table and not checked on the DNA. TRBV21-1 is deemed a pseudogene. This CDR3 region has 16 residues. CDR3 in DNA: TGTGCCAGCAGCTTAACGAGGGGACAGAGACTTTCACCCCTCCACTTT. Translated, it gives CASSLTRGQRLSPLHF.

The chain couples TRBV28 to TRBJ1-4, with D possibly being TRBD1 (5 bases). Germline V gene lookup returns CDR1 MDHEN and CDR2 SYDVKM. V gave up 5 bases and J gave up 5 bases, with 18 bases separating them. This CDR3 is 16 amino acids long. CDR3 region: CASSRQRSGGNEKLFF. CDR3 DNA sequence: TGTGCCAGCAGTCGACAGCGTTCGGGGGGAAATGAAAAACTGTTTTTT.

This clone was counted a few times. Other DNA sequences of this sample code for an identical CDR3. The V call is TRBV11-2, the J call TRBJ1-1; D unresolved. CDR1 is SGHAT and CDR2 is FQNNGV in the germline V gene. Trimming took off 3 bases at V and 3 bases at J, with 5 bases between the two ends. The CDR3 spans 12 residues. CDR3 DNA sequence: TGTGCCAGCAGCTTCTTGGACACTGAAGCTTTCTTT. Protein product: CASSFLDTEAFF.

The chain combines TRBV29-1 with TRBJ1-5, with D perhaps TRBD1 (6 bases). Germline assignment: CDR1 SQVTM and CDR2 ANQGSEA. The CDR3 runs to 13 residues. Trimming left V 3 bases short and J 6 bases short, with 12 bases between. CDR3 nucleotide sequence: TGCAGCGTTGAGGCAGGGGTGGGTCAGCCCCAGCATTTT. Its protein product is CSVEAGVGQPQHF.

The rearrangement joins TRBV5-1 to TRBJ1-1; the match to TRBD1 covers 7 bases. The CDR3 length is 13 residues. Looked up from germline, CDR1 is SGHRS and CDR2 is YFSETQ. V shed 0 bases, J shed 4 bases, and the junction held 0 bases outside the gene matches. The CDR3 loop is CASSLDRGTEAFF. CDR3 DNA: TGCGCCAGCAGCTTGGACAGGGGCACTGAAGCTTTCTTT. Complete variable domain (other parts from reference TRBV5-1 and TRBJ1-1): KAGVTQTPRYLIKTRGQQVTLSCSPISGHRSVSWYQQTPGQGLQFLFEYFSETQRNKGNFPGRFSGRQFSNSRSEMNVSTLELGDSALYLCASSLDRGTEAFFGQGTRLTVV.

The rearrangement links TRBV7-8 to TRBJ2-1, with D perhaps matching TRBD2 (8 bases). Per the germline V gene, CDR1 is SGHVS and CDR2 is FQNEAQ. This CDR3 is built from 18 residues. Deletions cut 2 bases from V and 9 bases from J, with 26 bases between. CDR3 sequence (DNA): TGTGCCAGCAGCTTACGGGAGGGACTAGGGGGCTCGGGGGGTGAGCAGTTCTTC. Translation gives CASSLREGLGGSGGEQFF.

V usage is TRBV4-1 and J usage is TRBJ2-1; 11 bases agree with TRBD2. Germline trimming cut 1 base from V and 4 bases from J; bases unmatched to any gene: 15. Germline-derived CDR1 and CDR2 are MGHRA and YSYEKL. CDR3 length: 20 amino acids. As DNA, the CDR3 is TGCGCCAGCAGCCAAGTTTCCCTTCGGGCCTCTAGCGGGGGGTACAATGAGCAGTTCTTC. This gives the protein CASSQVSLRASSGGYNEQFF.

This chain connects TRBV19 to TRBJ1-1, with D uncertain. Germline V gene lookup returns CDR1 LNHDA and CDR2 SQIVND (reference sequence). V was clipped by 4 bases and J by 3 bases, with 12 bases between them. The CDR3 has 14 amino acids. CDR3 region: CASSSPAGYTEAFF. CDR3 bases: TGTGCCAGTAGTAGTCCTGCGGGGTACACTGAAGCTTTCTTT.

The chain uses TRBV6-5 and TRBJ1-4; possible D gene TRBD1, 5 bases. CDR1 and CDR2 (germline): MNHEY, SVGAGI. This CDR3 is 14 amino acids long. The V end was cut by 4 bases, the J end by 8 bases, with 14 bases between. CDR3 sequence: CASSWREAGEKLFF. The DNA for the CDR3 is TGTGCCAGCAGTTGGCGGGAGGCAGGGGAAAAACTGTTTTTT.